This T cell receptor (beta chain) was found in a study of PD-1 blockade in classical Hodgkin lymphoma. Assay used: immunoSEQ multiplex PCR; TCRdb lists only in-frame clones, some missing. This sample has about 110,000 clones; about nine tenths occur once, and the top ten carry under 20%. On this clone itself: One junction end does not reproduce the germline sequence, and a read error may be involved.

Noted time point: cycle 4 day 1 (C4D1), after 5 to 7 weeks of nivolumab. Each and every patient relapsed after autologous stem cell transplantation, and patients got differing brentuximab vedotin exposure. Germline values: CDR1 SGHTA, CDR2 FQGNSA. There are 12 residues in the CDR3. The chain joins TRBV7-2 to TRBJ1-2, with no clear D. The sample consisted of peripheral blood mononuclear cells (PBMCs), taken before the fourth cycle of nivolumab. The sequence derives from a human donor with classical Hodgkin lymphoma. Written as DNA, the CDR3 is TGTGCCAGCAGCTTAATGTCAGCTTTTTTTTACTTC. Amino acid sequence: CASSLMSAFFYF.